This TCR beta chain comes out of a study of OX40 agonist ivuxolimab in advanced cancers. Overall study findings and caveats: Relative to CD4+ cells, CD8+ T cells on average had more expanded clones.

Sequenced by immunoSEQ multiplex PCR; TCRdb stores in-frame clones only, minus some. Counted here are about 55,000 clones, 86% occurring once; the ten biggest clones make up roughly 15%. Turning to this clone: Its target is not known.

V was trimmed by 1 base and J by 7 bases, leaving 10 bases between them. The CDR3 loop spans 14 amino acids. Germline CDR1 SEHNR, CDR2 FQNEAQ (reference sequence). The receptor comes from an adult with an advanced solid tumor such as melanoma, head and neck, liver or kidney cancer. This sample comprised CD4+ or CD8+ T cells sorted from blood, obtained in a trial of the OX40 agonist ivuxolimab. The chain carries TRBV7-9 and TRBJ1-4; D remains ambiguous. CDR3 sequence: CASSLGTAGEKLFF. The CDR3 DNA is TGTGCCAGCAGCTTAGGGACTGCGGGTGAAAAACTGTTTTTT.